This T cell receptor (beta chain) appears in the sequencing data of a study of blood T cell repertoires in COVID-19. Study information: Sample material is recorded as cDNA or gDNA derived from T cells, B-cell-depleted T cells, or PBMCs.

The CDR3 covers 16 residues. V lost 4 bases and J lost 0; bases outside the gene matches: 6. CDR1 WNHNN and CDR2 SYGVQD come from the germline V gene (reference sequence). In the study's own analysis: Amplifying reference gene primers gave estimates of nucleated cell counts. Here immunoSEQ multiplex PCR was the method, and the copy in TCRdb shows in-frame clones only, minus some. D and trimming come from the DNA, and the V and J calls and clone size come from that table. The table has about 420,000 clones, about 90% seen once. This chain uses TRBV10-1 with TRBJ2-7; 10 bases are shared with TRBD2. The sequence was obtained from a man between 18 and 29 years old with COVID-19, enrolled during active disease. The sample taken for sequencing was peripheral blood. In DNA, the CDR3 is TGCGCCAGCAGTGGAGGGGCTAGCGGGAGCTCCTACGAGCAGTACTTC. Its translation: CASSGGASGSSYEQYF.